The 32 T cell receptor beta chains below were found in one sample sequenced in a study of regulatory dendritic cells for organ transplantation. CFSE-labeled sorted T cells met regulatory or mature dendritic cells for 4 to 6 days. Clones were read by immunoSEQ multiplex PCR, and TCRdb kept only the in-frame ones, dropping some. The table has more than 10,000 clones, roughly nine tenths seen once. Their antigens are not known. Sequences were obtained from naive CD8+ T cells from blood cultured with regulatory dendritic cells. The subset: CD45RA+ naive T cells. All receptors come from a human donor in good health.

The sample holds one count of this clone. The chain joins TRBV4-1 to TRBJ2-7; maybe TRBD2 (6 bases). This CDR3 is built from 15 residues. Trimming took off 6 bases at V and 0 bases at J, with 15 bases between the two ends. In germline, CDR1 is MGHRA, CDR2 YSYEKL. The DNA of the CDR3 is TGCGCCAGCAGTGCGGGGTCAAGTAGCTCCTACGAGCAGTACTTC. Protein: CASSAGSSSSYEQYF.

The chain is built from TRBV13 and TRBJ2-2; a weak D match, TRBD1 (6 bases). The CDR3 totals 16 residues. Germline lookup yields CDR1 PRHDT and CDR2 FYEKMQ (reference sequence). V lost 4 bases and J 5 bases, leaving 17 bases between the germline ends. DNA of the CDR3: TGTGCCAGCAGCTCTCAGACAGGCTGGAGGACCGGGGAGCTGTTTTTT. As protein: CASSSQTGWRTGELFF.

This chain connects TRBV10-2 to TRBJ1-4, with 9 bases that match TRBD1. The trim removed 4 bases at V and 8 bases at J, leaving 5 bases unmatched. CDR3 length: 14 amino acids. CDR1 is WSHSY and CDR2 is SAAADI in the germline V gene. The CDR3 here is CASSANRGQEKLFF. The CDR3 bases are TGCGCCAGCAGTGCTAACAGGGGGCAGGAAAAACTGTTTTTT.

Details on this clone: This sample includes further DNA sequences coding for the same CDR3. CDR3 DNA: TGTGCCAGCAGTTTGGGGACAGGGGCCTACGAGCAGTACTTC. Its translation is CASSLGTGAYEQYF. The rearrangement links TRBV28 to TRBJ2-7; 10 positions agree with TRBD1. The CDR3 loop spans 14 amino acids. Losses at the gene ends were 3 bases for V and 2 bases for J; bases not matched to a gene: 1. Germline lookup yields CDR1 MDHEN and CDR2 SYDVKM.

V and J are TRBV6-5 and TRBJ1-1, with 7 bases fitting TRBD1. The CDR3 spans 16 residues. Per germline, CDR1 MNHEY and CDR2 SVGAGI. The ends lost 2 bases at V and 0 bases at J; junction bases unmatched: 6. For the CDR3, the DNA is TGTGCCAGCAGTTACAGGTTTAGGGGGCTGAACACTGAAGCTTTCTTT. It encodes CASSYRFRGLNTEAFF.

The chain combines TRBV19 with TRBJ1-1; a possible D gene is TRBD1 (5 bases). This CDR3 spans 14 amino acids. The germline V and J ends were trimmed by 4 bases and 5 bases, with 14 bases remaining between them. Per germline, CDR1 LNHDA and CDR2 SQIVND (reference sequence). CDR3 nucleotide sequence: TGTGCCAGTAGTAATATTCGCCCAGGGACTGAAGCTTTCTTT. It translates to CASSNIRPGTEAFF.

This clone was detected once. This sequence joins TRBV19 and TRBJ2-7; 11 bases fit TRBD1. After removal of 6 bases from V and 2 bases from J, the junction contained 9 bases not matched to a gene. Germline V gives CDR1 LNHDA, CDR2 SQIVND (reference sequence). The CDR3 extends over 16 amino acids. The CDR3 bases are TGTGCCAGTAGCCGTGTAGGGGACAGGGGGGCCTACGAGCAGTACTTC. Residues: CASSRVGDRGAYEQYF.

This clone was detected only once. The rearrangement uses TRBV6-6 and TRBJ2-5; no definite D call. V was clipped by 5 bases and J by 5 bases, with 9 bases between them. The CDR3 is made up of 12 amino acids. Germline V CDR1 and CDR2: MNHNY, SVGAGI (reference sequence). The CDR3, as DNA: TGTGCCAGCAGTACGACATTGGAGACCCAGTACTTC. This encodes CASSTTLETQYF.

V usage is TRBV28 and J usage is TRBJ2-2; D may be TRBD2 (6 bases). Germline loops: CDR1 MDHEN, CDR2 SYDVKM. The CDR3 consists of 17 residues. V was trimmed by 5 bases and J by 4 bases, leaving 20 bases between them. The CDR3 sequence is CASSPSPWDSITGELFF. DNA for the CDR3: TGTGCCAGCAGTCCGTCCCCGTGGGACTCCATCACCGGGGAGCTGTTTTTT.

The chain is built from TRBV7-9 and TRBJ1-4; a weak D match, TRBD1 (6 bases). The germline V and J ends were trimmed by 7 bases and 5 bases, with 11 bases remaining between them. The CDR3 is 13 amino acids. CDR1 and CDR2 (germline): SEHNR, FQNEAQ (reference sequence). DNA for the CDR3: TGTGCCAGCATGGGGCAGGGGAATGAAAAACTGTTTTTT. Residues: CASMGQGNEKLFF.

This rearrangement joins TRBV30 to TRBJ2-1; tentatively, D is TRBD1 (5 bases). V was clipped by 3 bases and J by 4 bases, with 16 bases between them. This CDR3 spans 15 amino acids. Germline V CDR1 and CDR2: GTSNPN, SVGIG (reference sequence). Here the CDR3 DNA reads TGTGCCTGGAGCATAGGGGTAGGAGCTTACAATGAGCAGTTCTTC. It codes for CAWSIGVGAYNEQFF. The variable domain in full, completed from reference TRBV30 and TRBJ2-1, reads SQTIHQWPATLVQPVGSPLSLECTVEGTSNPNLYWYRQAAGRGLQLLFYSVGIGQISSEVPQNLSASRPQDRQFILSSKKLLLSDSGFYLCAWSIGVGAYNEQFFGPGTRLTVL.

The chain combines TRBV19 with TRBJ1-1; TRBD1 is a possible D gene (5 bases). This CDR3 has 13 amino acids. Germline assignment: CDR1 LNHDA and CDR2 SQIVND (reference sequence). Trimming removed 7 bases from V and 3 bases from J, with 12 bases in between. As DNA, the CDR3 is TGTGCCAGTAATCCCGGGACCCACACTGAAGCTTTCTTT. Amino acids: CASNPGTHTEAFF.

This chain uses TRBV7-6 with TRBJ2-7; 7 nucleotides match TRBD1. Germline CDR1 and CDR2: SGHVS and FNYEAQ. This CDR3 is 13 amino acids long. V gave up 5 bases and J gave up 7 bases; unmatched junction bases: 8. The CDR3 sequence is CASSTTGFSEQYF. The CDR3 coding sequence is TGTGCCAGCAGCACGACAGGGTTTAGTGAGCAGTACTTC.

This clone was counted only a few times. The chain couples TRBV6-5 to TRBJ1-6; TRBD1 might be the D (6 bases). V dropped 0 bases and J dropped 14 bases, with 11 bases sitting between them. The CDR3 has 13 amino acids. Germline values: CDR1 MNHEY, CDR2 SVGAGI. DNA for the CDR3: TGTGCCAGCAGTTACTCACAGGGTCTATCCCTCCACTTT. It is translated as CASSYSQGLSLHF.

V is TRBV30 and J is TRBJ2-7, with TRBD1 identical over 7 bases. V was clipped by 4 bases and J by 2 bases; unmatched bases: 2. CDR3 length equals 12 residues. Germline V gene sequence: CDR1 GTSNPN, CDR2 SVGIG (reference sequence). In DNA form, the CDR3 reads TGTGCCTGGACGGACAGGACCTACGAGCAGTACTTC. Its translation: CAWTDRTYEQYF.

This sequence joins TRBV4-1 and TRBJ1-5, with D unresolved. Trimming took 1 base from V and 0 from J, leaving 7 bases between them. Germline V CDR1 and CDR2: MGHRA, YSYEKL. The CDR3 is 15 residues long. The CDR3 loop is CASSQGSYSNQPQHF. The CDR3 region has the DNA TGCGCCAGCAGCCAAGGATCCTATAGCAATCAGCCCCAGCATTTT.

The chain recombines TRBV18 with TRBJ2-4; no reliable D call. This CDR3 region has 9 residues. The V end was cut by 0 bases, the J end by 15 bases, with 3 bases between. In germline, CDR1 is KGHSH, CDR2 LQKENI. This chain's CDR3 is CASSPPLYF. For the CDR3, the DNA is TGTGCCAGCTCACCACCGCTGTACTTC.

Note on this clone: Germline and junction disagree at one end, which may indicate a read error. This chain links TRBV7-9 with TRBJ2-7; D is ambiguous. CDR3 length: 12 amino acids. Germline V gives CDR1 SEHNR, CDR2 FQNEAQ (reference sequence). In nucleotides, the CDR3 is TGTGCCAGCAGCTATTCGGGCGGCGAATGCGACTTC. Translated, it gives CASSYSGGECDF.

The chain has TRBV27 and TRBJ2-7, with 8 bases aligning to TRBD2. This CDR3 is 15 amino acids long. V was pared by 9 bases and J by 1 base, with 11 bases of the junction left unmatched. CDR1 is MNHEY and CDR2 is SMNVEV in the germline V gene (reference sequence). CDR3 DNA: TGTGCCAGTAGCCGGTACGGGGGGGCGTCCTACGAGCAGTACTTC. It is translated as CASSRYGGASYEQYF.

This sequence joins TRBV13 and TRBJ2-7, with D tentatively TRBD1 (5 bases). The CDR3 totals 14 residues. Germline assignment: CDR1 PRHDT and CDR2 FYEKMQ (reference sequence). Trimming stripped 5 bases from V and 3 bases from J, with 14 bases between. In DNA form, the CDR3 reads TGTGCCAGCAGCCCTAGTAGGGGTCTCTACGAGCAGTACTTC. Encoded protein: CASSPSRGLYEQYF.

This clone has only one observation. The CDR3 sequence is CASSLRETYEQYF. Written as DNA, the CDR3 is TGTGCCAGCAGCTTAAGGGAAACCTACGAGCAGTACTTC. The chain combines TRBV7-8 with TRBJ2-7; no clear D gene. V was shortened by 2 bases and J by 2 bases, with 7 bases between the two germline ends. The length of the CDR3 is 13 residues. Germline V gene sequence: CDR1 SGHVS, CDR2 FQNEAQ.

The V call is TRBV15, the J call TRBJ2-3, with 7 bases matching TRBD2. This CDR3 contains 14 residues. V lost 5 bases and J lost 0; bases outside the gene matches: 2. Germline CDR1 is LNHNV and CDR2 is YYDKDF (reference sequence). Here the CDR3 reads CATSWEGSTDTQYF. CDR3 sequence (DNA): TGTGCCACCAGCTGGGAGGGAAGCACAGATACGCAGTATTTT.

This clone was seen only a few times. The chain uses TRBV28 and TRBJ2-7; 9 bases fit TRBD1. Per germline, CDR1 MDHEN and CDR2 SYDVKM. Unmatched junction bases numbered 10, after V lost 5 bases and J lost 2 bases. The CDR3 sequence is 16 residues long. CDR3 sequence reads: CASSRQTGGPTYEQYF. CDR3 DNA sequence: TGTGCCAGCAGTAGACAGACAGGGGGACCAACCTACGAGCAGTACTTC. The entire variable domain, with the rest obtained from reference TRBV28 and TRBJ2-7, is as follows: DVKVTQSSRYLVKRTGEKVFLECVQDMDHENMFWYRQDPGLGLRLIYFSYDVKMKEKGDIPEGYSVSREKKERFSLILESASTNQTSMYLCASSRQTGGPTYEQYFGPGTRLTVT.

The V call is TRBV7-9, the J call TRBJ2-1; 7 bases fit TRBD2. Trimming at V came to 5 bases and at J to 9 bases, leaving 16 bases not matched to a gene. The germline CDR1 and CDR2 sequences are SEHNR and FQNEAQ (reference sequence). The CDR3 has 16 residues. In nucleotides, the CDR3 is TGTGCCAGCAGCGACCTTGAGGGAGGGACCCAACTTGAGCAGTTCTTC. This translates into CASSDLEGGTQLEQFF.

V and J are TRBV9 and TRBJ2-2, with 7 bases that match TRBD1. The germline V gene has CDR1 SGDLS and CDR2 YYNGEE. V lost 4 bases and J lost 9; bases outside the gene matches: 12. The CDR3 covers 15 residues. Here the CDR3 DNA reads TGTGCCAGCAGCCCTAGGACAGGAAGTCCAAGGGAGCTGTTTTTT. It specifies CASSPRTGSPRELFF. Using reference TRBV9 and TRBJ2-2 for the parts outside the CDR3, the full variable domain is DSGVTQTPKHLITATGQRVTLRCSPRSGDLSVYWYQQSLDQGLQFLIQYYNGEERAKGNILERFSAQQFPDLHSELNLSSLELGDSALYFCASSPRTGSPRELFFGEGSRLTVL.

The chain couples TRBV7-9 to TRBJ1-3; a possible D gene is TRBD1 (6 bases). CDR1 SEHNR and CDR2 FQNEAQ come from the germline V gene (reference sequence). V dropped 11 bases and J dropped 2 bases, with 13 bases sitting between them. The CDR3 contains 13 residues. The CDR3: CAGFRGPGNTIYF. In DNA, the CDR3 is TGTGCCGGATTCAGGGGTCCTGGAAACACCATATATTTT. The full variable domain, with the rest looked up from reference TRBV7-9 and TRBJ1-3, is DTGVSQNPRHKITKRGQNVTFRCDPISEHNRLYWYRQTLGQGPEFLTYFQNEAQLEKSRLLSDRFSAERPKGSFSTLEIQRTEQGDSAMYLCAGFRGPGNTIYFGEGSWLTVV.

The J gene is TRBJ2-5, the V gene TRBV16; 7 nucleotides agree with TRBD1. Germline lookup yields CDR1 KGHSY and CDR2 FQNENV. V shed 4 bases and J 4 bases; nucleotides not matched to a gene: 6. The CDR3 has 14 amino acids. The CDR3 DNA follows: TGTGCCAGCAGCCGGTGGGACAGCGCAGAGACCCAGTACTTC. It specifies CASSRWDSAETQYF.

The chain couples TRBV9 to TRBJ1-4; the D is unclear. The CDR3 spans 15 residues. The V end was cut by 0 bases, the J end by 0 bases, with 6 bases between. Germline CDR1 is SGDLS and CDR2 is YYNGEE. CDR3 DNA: TGTGCCAGCAGCGTAGTGGGAGCAACTAATGAAAAACTGTTTTTT. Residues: CASSVVGATNEKLFF.

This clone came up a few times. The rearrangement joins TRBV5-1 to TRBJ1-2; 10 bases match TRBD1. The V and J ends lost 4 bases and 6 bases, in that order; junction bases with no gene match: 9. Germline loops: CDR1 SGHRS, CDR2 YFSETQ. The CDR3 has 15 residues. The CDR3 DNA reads TGCGCCAGCAGCCTCTCCGACAGGGGGCCTGATGGCTACACCTTC. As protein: CASSLSDRGPDGYTF.

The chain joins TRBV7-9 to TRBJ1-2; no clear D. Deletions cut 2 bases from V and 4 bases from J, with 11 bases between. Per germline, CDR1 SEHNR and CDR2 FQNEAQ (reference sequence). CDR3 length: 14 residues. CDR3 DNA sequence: TGTGCCAGCAGCTTATCTCGGGAGCGCTATGGCTACACCTTC. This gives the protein CASSLSRERYGYTF.

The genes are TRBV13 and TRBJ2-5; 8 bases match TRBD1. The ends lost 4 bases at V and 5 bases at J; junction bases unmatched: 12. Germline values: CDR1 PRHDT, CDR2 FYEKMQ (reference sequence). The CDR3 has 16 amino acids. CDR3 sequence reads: CASSSRQGPTEETQYF. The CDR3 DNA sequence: TGTGCCAGCAGCTCACGACAGGGGCCGACAGAGGAGACCCAGTACTTC. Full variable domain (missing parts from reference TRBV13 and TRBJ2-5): AAGVIQSPRHLIKEKRETATLKCYPIPRHDTVYWYQQGPGQDPQFLISFYEKMQSDKGSIPDRFSAQQFSDYHSELNMSSLELGDSALYFCASSSRQGPTEETQYFGPGTRLLVL.

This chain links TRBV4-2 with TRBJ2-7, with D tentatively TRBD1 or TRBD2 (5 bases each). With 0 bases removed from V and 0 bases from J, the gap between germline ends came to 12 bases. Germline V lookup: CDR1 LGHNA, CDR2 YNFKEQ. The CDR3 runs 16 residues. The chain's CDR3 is CASSQDRGGSSYEQYF. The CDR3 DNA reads TGTGCCAGCAGCCAAGATCGGGGCGGTAGCTCCTACGAGCAGTACTTC.